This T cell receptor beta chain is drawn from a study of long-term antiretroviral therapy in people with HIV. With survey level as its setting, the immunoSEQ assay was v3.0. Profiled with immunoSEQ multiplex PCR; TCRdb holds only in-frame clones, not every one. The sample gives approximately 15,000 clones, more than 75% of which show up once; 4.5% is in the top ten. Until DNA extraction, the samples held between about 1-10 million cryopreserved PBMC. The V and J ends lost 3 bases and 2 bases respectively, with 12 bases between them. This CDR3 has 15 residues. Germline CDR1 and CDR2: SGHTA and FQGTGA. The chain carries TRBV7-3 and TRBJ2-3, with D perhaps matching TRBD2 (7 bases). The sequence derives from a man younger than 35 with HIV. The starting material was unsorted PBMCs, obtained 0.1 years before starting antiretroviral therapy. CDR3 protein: CASSLGGGNTDTQYF. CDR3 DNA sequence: TGTGCCAGCAGCTTGGGAGGGGGAAACACAGATACGCAGTATTTT. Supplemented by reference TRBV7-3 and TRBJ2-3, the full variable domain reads GAGVSQTPSNKVTEKGKYVELRCDPISGHTALYWYRQSLGQGPEFLIYFQGTGAADDSGLPNDRFFAVRPEGSVSTLKIQRTERGDSAVYLCASSLGGGNTDTQYFGPGTRLTVL.